This T cell receptor beta chain was recorded in a study of OX40 agonist ivuxolimab in advanced cancers. At the level of the whole study: Ivuxolimab was a fully human IgG2 agonistic monoclonal antibody targeting the costimulatory receptor OX40 (CD134). Intravenous ivuxolimab was administered to patients every 2 weeks at six dose levels: 0.01, 0.1, 0.3, 1.5, 3 and 10 mg/kg. Of the approximately 50 patients in dose escalation, some 20 had hepatocellular carcinoma, approximately 15 had melanoma, 9 had renal cell carcinoma and 9 had head and neck cancer. A male proportion of under 85% and a mean age of roughly 55 years, ranging from roughly 23 to 79, were recorded for the dose-escalation cohort. Patients were allowed to have had prior anti-PD-1, anti-PD-L1 or anti-CTLA-4 therapy, and approximately 40% of the dose-escalation patients had been treated with checkpoint inhibitors. Partial responses occurred in three dose-escalation patients, of whom one had hepatocellular carcinoma and two had cutaneous melanoma. The purpose of peripheral TCRbeta sequencing was to test whether ivuxolimab changed TCR sequence diversity and led to clonal T-cell expansion. The paper covers the monotherapy dose-escalation part of the phase I ivuxolimab trial, which included N of about 51 patients.

The trial excluded patients who had a history of autoimmune disease or who were on systemic immunosuppression. Peripheral blood for TCR sequencing was collected from all dose cohorts at baseline, on cycle 4 day 1, and on cycle 7 day 1. The samples were drawn from a first-in-human, open-label, multicenter phase I dose-escalation trial of ivuxolimab. Adults with locally advanced or metastatic melanoma, renal cell, hepatocellular, or head and neck squamous cell carcinoma were enrolled in the trial. Before TCR sequencing, CD4+ T cells and CD8+ T cells were sorted from peripheral blood as separate populations. Relative to germline, V is missing 5 bases and J is missing 7 bases, with 9 bases of the junction outside any gene match. The CDR3 spans 14 residues, from the cysteine through the phenylalanine. Just CDR3 DNA is preserved here, 42 bases in frame from base 1. CDR1 is given as MNHNY and CDR2 as SVGAGI, both from the germline V gene (reference sequence).

Concerning this clone itself: What this receptor recognizes is not known. No base quality values were provided; no much bigger clone lies one nucleotide off.

For sequencing of the TCRbeta CDR3 region, genomic DNA was extracted from the sorted cells. The immunoSEQ Assay was used to sequence the TCRbeta CDR3 regions. TCRdb mirrors the immuneACCESS table, restricted to in-frame sequences. Some clones are absent from its copies; in checked studies, under half trace to an unresolved V gene, and the reason for the others is unknown. This sample gives tens of thousands of clones in total; about 82% of them show up just once. Of the sample, 6.5% falls within the top ten clones. Study-wide conclusions, independent of this receptor: At doses of 0.1 to 3.0 mg/kg, clonal expansion of both CD4+ and CD8+ T cells in blood was seen between baseline and week 6. Antigen specificity was not determined for the clonally expanded peripheral T cells. Low levels of normalized T-cell clonal expansion were also seen in some patients who did not respond. In the 0.1-3.0 mg/kg groups, partial responders were among the patients with the lowest normalized peripheral clonal expansion, particularly in CD8+ T cells. On average, CD8+ T cells showed more expanded clones than CD4+ T cells after ivuxolimab.

The sample was CD4+ or CD8+ T cells sorted from blood, taken in a trial of the OX40 agonist ivuxolimab. The clonotype was recovered from an adult with an advanced solid tumor such as melanoma, head and neck, liver or kidney cancer. Recombination linked TRBV6-6 to TRBJ2-7, with 9 bases matching TRBD1. The CDR3 is CASSTGGVGGEQYF. The DNA reads as follows: TGTGCCAGCAGTACAGGGGGCGTGGGGGGAGAGCAGTACTTC.